A selection of T cell receptor beta chains follows, all from one sample in a study of blood T cell repertoires in COVID-19. Clones were sequenced by immunoSEQ multiplex PCR, and TCRdb holds only the in-frame ones, with some missing. The data show 250,000 to 300,000 clones, over 75% seen once. The sequenced material came from PBMCs or T cells enriched from blood (not recorded which). These receptors all stem from a woman aged 25 to 39 who had recovered from COVID-19. CDR3s include the opening cysteine and the closing phenylalanine or tryptophan. The D gene is left open where the match is weak. Part of the rows lack a size; the others show once, few, many or a class for expanded clones.

clone_size: NA
j_call: TRBJ1-5
v_call: TRBV28
d_call: TRBD1
cdr3_aa: CASSLAGGLNQPQHF
cdr3_nt: TGTGCCAGCAGTTTGGCAGGGGGCTTAAATCAGCCCCAGCATTTT

clone_size: once
j_call: TRBJ2-3
v_call: TRBV13
d_call: TRBD2
cdr3_aa: CASSLLLAEVTDTQYF
cdr3_nt: TGTGCCAGCAGCCTCCTACTAGCGGAGGTGACAGATACGCAGTATTTT

clone_size: NA
j_call: TRBJ2-7
v_call: TRBV3-1/TRBV3-2
d_call: TRBD1
cdr3_aa: CASSQVGDRGNEQYF
cdr3_nt: TGTGCCAGCAGCCAAGTTGGCGACAGGGGAAACGAGCAGTACTTC

clone_size: few
j_call: TRBJ1-4
v_call: TRBV27
d_call: TRBD1
cdr3_aa: CASRSGQVRKLFF
cdr3_nt: TGTGCCAGCAGAAGCGGACAGGTCCGAAAACTGTTTTTT

clone_size: NA
j_call: TRBJ1-4
v_call: TRBV27
d_call: TRBD1
cdr3_aa: CASSLQGATNEKLFF
cdr3_nt: TGTGCCAGCAGTTTACAGGGGGCAACTAATGAAAAACTGTTTTTT

clone_size: NA
j_call: TRBJ2-1
v_call: TRBV18
d_call: NA
cdr3_aa: CASSPPTGGYNEQFF
cdr3_nt: TGTGCCAGCTCACCACCCACCGGGGGCTACAATGAGCAGTTCTTC

clone_size: NA
j_call: TRBJ1-2
v_call: TRBV6-6
d_call: TRBD1
cdr3_aa: CASSPGQGYLYGYTF
cdr3_nt: TGTGCCAGCAGTCCGGGACAGGGGTACCTTTATGGCTACACCTTC

clone_size: NA
j_call: TRBJ2-2
v_call: TRBV19
d_call: TRBD2
cdr3_aa: CASSTLAGNTGELFF
cdr3_nt: TGTGCCAGTAGTACTCTAGCGGGTAATACCGGGGAGCTGTTTTTT

clone_size: NA
j_call: TRBJ1-4
v_call: TRBV28
d_call: NA
cdr3_aa: CASSLGGENEKLFF
cdr3_nt: TGTGCCAGCAGTCTAGGGGGGGAGAATGAAAAACTGTTTTTT

clone_size: NA
j_call: TRBJ2-7
v_call: TRBV28
d_call: NA
cdr3_aa: CASSSVLPPREQYF
cdr3_nt: TGTGCCAGCAGCTCCGTCCTCCCACCTCGGGAGCAGTACTTC

clone_size: once
j_call: TRBJ2-3
v_call: TRBV6-5
d_call: TRBD2
cdr3_aa: CASSRLAGSTDTQYF
cdr3_nt: TGTGCCAGCAGCAGACTAGCGGGTAGCACAGATACGCAGTATTTT

clone_size: NA
j_call: TRBJ2-1
v_call: TRBV12-3/TRBV12-4
d_call: TRBD2
cdr3_aa: CASRRENEQFF
cdr3_nt: TGTGCCAGCAGGCGGGAGAATGAGCAGTTCTTC

clone_size: NA
j_call: TRBJ2-3
v_call: TRBV7-2
d_call: TRBD2
cdr3_aa: CASSPPPSGRGTDTQYF
cdr3_nt: TGTGCCAGCAGCCCACCTCCTAGCGGGAGGGGCACAGATACGCAGTATTTT

clone_size: NA
j_call: TRBJ1-5
v_call: TRBV11-2
d_call: NA
cdr3_aa: CASSLKTPGEPQHF
cdr3_nt: TGTGCCAGCAGCCTAAAAACACCCGGGGAGCCCCAGCATTTT

clone_size: few
j_call: TRBJ2-5
v_call: TRBV3-1/TRBV3-2
d_call: NA
cdr3_aa: CASSQVEKSQYF
cdr3_nt: TGTGCCAGCAGCCAAGTCGAGAAGTCCCAGTACTTC

clone_size: NA
j_call: TRBJ2-7
v_call: TRBV19
d_call: TRBD1
cdr3_aa: CASSPSDRWNEQYF
cdr3_nt: TGTGCCAGTAGTCCTTCGGACAGGTGGAACGAGCAGTACTTC

clone_size: NA
j_call: TRBJ1-2
v_call: TRBV6-5
d_call: NA
cdr3_aa: CASRRDTQDGYTF
cdr3_nt: TGTGCCAGCAGGAGGGACACCCAGGATGGCTACACCTTC

clone_size: NA
j_call: TRBJ1-5
v_call: TRBV5-8
d_call: TRBD1
cdr3_aa: CASSSGQGAVYQPQHF
cdr3_nt: TGTGCCAGCAGCTCGGGACAGGGGGCGGTATATCAGCCCCAGCATTTT

clone_size: NA
j_call: TRBJ2-7
v_call: TRBV5-1
d_call: NA
cdr3_aa: CASSAGGTYEQYF
cdr3_nt: TGCGCCAGCAGCGCAGGGGGGACCTACGAGCAGTACTTC

clone_size: NA
j_call: TRBJ2-1
v_call: TRBV3-1/TRBV3-2
d_call: TRBD2
cdr3_aa: CASSQESGSINEQFF
cdr3_nt: TGTGCCAGCAGCCAAGAGAGCGGGAGTATTAATGAGCAGTTCTTC

clone_size: NA
j_call: TRBJ1-2
v_call: TRBV24-1
d_call: TRBD1
cdr3_aa: CATSDRQGANYGYTF
cdr3_nt: TGTGCCACCAGTGACCGACAGGGAGCTAACTATGGCTACACCTTC

clone_size: NA
j_call: TRBJ2-1
v_call: TRBV12-3/TRBV12-4
d_call: NA
cdr3_aa: CASSSGGGGEQFF
cdr3_nt: TGTGCCAGCAGTTCTGGCGGAGGGGGCGAGCAGTTCTTC

clone_size: NA
j_call: TRBJ1-5
v_call: TRBV18
d_call: NA
cdr3_aa: CASSPTPGGNQPQHF
cdr3_nt: TGTGCCAGCTCACCAACCCCGGGAGGAAATCAGCCCCAGCATTTT

clone_size: NA
j_call: TRBJ2-3
v_call: TRBV6-6
d_call: TRBD2
cdr3_aa: CASSTATGGATDTQYF
cdr3_nt: TGTGCCAGCAGCACCGCCACGGGGGGGGCCACAGATACGCAGTATTTT

clone_size: NA
j_call: TRBJ2-1
v_call: TRBV30
d_call: NA
cdr3_aa: CAWSSISLATTNEQFF
cdr3_nt: TGTGCCTGGAGCTCCATAAGTCTCGCGACTACCAATGAGCAGTTCTTC

clone_size: NA
j_call: TRBJ2-7
v_call: TRBV7-2
d_call: TRBD2
cdr3_aa: CASKTLAGSVNEQYF
cdr3_nt: TGTGCCAGCAAAACCTTAGCGGGGTCGGTGAACGAGCAGTACTTC

clone_size: NA
j_call: TRBJ1-5
v_call: TRBV18
d_call: TRBD1
cdr3_aa: CASSPQGQGSQPQHF
cdr3_nt: TGTGCCAGCTCACCACAGGGACAGGGGTCGCAGCCCCAGCATTTT

clone_size: once
j_call: TRBJ2-3
v_call: TRBV6-6
d_call: TRBD2
cdr3_aa: CASSRLAGGGTDTQYF
cdr3_nt: TGTGCCAGCAGTCGACTAGCGGGAGGGGGCACAGATACGCAGTATTTT

clone_size: NA
j_call: TRBJ1-5
v_call: TRBV29-1
d_call: TRBD1
cdr3_aa: CSVSGTGNQPQHF
cdr3_nt: TGCAGCGTTTCTGGGACAGGGAATCAGCCCCAGCATTTT

clone_size: NA
j_call: TRBJ2-3
v_call: TRBV10-1
d_call: NA
cdr3_aa: CASSGGGGRASTDTQYF
cdr3_nt: TGCGCCAGCAGCGGAGGAGGCGGCCGGGCATCCACAGATACGCAGTATTTT

clone_size: once
j_call: TRBJ1-2
v_call: TRBV28
d_call: NA
cdr3_aa: CASRTTGGYTF
cdr3_nt: TGTGCCAGCAGGACAACAGGGGGCTACACCTTC

clone_size: NA
j_call: TRBJ1-1
v_call: TRBV11-1
d_call: NA
cdr3_aa: CASSLAREAAEAFF
cdr3_nt: TGTGCCAGCAGCTTAGCACGCGAGGCGGCTGAAGCTTTCTTT

clone_size: NA
j_call: TRBJ1-5
v_call: TRBV7-8
d_call: TRBD1
cdr3_aa: CASSLTGGRNQPQHF
cdr3_nt: TGTGCCAGCAGCCTAACAGGGGGCAGGAATCAGCCCCAGCATTTT

clone_size: once
j_call: TRBJ1-4
v_call: TRBV7-9
d_call: TRBD1
cdr3_aa: CASSFGTGNGKLFF
cdr3_nt: TGTGCCAGCAGCTTTGGGACAGGGAACGGAAAACTGTTTTTT

clone_size: NA
j_call: TRBJ1-1
v_call: TRBV19
d_call: NA
cdr3_aa: CASSITGTRNTEAFF
cdr3_nt: TGTGCCAGTAGTATCACCGGGACACGGAACACTGAAGCTTTCTTT

clone_size: NA
j_call: TRBJ2-3
v_call: TRBV7-2
d_call: TRBD2
cdr3_aa: CASSTDLGLAGDVDTQYF
cdr3_nt: TGTGCCAGCAGCACAGACTTAGGTCTAGCGGGAGATGTAGATACGCAGTATTTT

clone_size: NA
j_call: TRBJ2-1
v_call: TRBV30
d_call: NA
cdr3_aa: CAWSSALGARNEQFF
cdr3_nt: TGTGCCTGGAGTAGCGCACTGGGGGCGCGAAATGAGCAGTTCTTC

clone_size: NA
j_call: TRBJ2-1
v_call: TRBV28
d_call: NA
cdr3_aa: CASSLLGPNEQFF
cdr3_nt: TGTGCCAGCAGTTTACTGGGGCCTAATGAGCAGTTCTTC

clone_size: NA
j_call: TRBJ1-1
v_call: TRBV7-9
d_call: NA
cdr3_aa: CASSFIENTEAFF
cdr3_nt: TGTGCCAGCAGCTTTATAGAGAACACTGAAGCTTTCTTT

clone_size: NA
j_call: TRBJ2-2
v_call: TRBV7-2
d_call: NA
cdr3_aa: CASSPFRNTGELFF
cdr3_nt: TGTGCCAGCAGCCCCTTTAGGAACACCGGGGAGCTGTTTTTT

clone_size: NA
j_call: TRBJ2-1
v_call: TRBV7-3
d_call: TRBD2
cdr3_aa: CASSFGAGEYNEQFF
cdr3_nt: TGTGCCAGCAGCTTCGGGGCGGGAGAGTACAATGAGCAGTTCTTC

clone_size: once
j_call: TRBJ2-1
v_call: TRBV2
d_call: NA
cdr3_aa: CASRLYDTQFF
cdr3_nt: TGTGCCAGCAGGCTTTACGATACTCAGTTCTTC

clone_size: NA
j_call: TRBJ2-2
v_call: TRBV7-3
d_call: TRBD2
cdr3_aa: CASSKRASGNTGELFF
cdr3_nt: TGTGCCAGCAGCAAAAGGGCTAGCGGAAACACCGGGGAGCTGTTTTTT

clone_size: NA
j_call: TRBJ1-5
v_call: TRBV19
d_call: TRBD1
cdr3_aa: CASSSGQGKAQPQHF
cdr3_nt: TGTGCCAGTAGCTCGGGACAGGGGAAGGCTCAGCCCCAGCATTTT

clone_size: NA
j_call: TRBJ2-5
v_call: TRBV10-3
d_call: NA
cdr3_aa: CAISVGVQETQYF
cdr3_nt: TGTGCCATCAGTGTAGGGGTACAAGAGACCCAGTACTTC

clone_size: NA
j_call: TRBJ2-7
v_call: TRBV20-1
d_call: NA
cdr3_aa: CSASLPGTYEQYF
cdr3_nt: TGCAGTGCTAGTCTCCCGGGAACCTACGAGCAGTACTTC

clone_size: NA
j_call: TRBJ1-2
v_call: TRBV19
d_call: TRBD1
cdr3_aa: CASTEQGTYGYTF
cdr3_nt: TGTGCCAGTACCGAACAGGGGACCTATGGCTACACCTTC